These 15 T cell receptor beta chains came from one sample sequenced in a study of cytomegalovirus exposure and HLA in healthy donors. This PCR relied on a set of 60 Vbeta primers and 13 Jbeta primers. Libraries were prepared by immunoSEQ multiplex PCR; TCRdb keeps only in-frame clonotypes and omits some of them. Among 130,000 to 150,000 clones listed, approximately 79% were seen once. Specimen: PBMCs. These receptors originate from a man between 18 and 35 years old in good health and CMV-seropositive.

The J gene is TRBJ2-7, the V gene TRBV6-5; D may be TRBD2 (8 bases). The germline V gene has CDR1 MNHEY and CDR2 SVGAGI. Trimming left V 6 bases short and J 0 bases short, with 15 bases between. The CDR3 loop spans 15 amino acids. The chain's CDR3 is CASSGRGLSSYEQYF. The DNA for the CDR3 is TGTGCCAGCAGCGGGAGGGGGCTGAGCTCCTACGAGCAGTACTTC.

The chain recombines TRBV28 with TRBJ1-4; TRBD1 agrees at 9 bases. Germline trimming cut 2 bases from V and 4 bases from J; bases unmatched to any gene: 2. This CDR3 contains 15 residues. The germline V gene encodes CDR1 MDHEN and CDR2 SYDVKM. CDR3 nucleotides: TGTGCCAGCAGTTTACTGGACAGGGGTAATGAAAAACTGTTTTTT. Protein: CASSLLDRGNEKLFF.

This chain connects TRBV18 to TRBJ2-7, with 8 nucleotides matching TRBD1. Per germline, CDR1 KGHSH and CDR2 LQKENI. Trimming removed 4 bases from V and 3 bases from J; junction bases left unmatched: 5. CDR3 size: 14 residues. CDR3 residues: CASSLGTGNYEQYF. CDR3 sequence (DNA): TGTGCCAGCTCACTTGGGACAGGAAACTACGAGCAGTACTTC.

With regard to this clone: Other nucleotide sequences from this sample produce the same CDR3. CDR3 nucleotides: TGCAGCGTTGTGTTTCGGGGACAGTCTGGAAACACCATATATTTT. Protein: CSVVFRGQSGNTIYF. The J gene is TRBJ1-3, the V gene TRBV29-1, with 7 bases aligning to TRBD1. Germline values: CDR1 SQVTM, CDR2 ANQGSEA. Unmatched junction bases numbered 7, after V lost 4 bases and J lost 1 base. The CDR3 totals 15 residues.

J is TRBJ2-1 and V is TRBV7-8, with 11 bases identical to TRBD2. V shed 4 bases, J shed 15 bases, and the junction held 8 bases outside the gene matches. This CDR3 is 13 amino acids long. Germline V lookup: CDR1 SGHVS, CDR2 FQNEAQ. CDR3 protein: CASSSLLAGEGFF. As DNA, the CDR3 is TGTGCCAGCAGCTCCTTACTAGCGGGAGAGGGGTTCTTC.

By its share, this clone is medium-sized. The CDR3 nucleotides are TGTGCCAGCAGTCAGGACAGGAAGCCCTACGAGCAGTACTTC. This translates into CASSQDRKPYEQYF. This sequence joins TRBV28 and TRBJ2-7; TRBD1 matches at 7 bases. The CDR3 sequence is 14 residues long. Germline assignment: CDR1 MDHEN and CDR2 SYDVKM. V shed 5 bases and J 2 bases; nucleotides not matched to a gene: 6.

The V and J genes are TRBV7-8 and TRBJ1-4; tentative D call: TRBD1 (5 bases). Germline V gives CDR1 SGHVS, CDR2 FQNEAQ. CDR3 size: 14 residues. The ends were cut back, 7 bases at V and 4 bases at J, with 13 bases in the middle. In DNA, the CDR3 is TGTGCCAGCAACCCGATGACAGATAATGAAAAACTGTTTTTT. This encodes CASNPMTDNEKLFF.

This chain joins TRBV13 and TRBJ1-3, with D possibly matching TRBD1 (5 bases). The CDR3 is made up of 16 amino acids. CDR1 is PRHDT, CDR2 FYEKMQ, per germline (reference sequence). V lost 5 bases to trimming and J lost 0 bases, with 14 bases between them. CDR3 amino acids: CASSRAVGGSGNTIYF. Written as DNA, the CDR3 is TGTGCCAGCAGCCGCGCTGTGGGGGGCTCTGGAAACACCATATATTTT.

The rearrangement joins TRBV18 to TRBJ1-3; the D gene is possibly TRBD1 (5 bases). The germline V gene encodes CDR1 KGHSH and CDR2 LQKENI. The CDR3 length is 14 residues. The V end was cut by 3 bases, the J end by 0 bases, with 6 bases between. The CDR3 protein is CASSPGHSGNTIYF. In nucleotides, the CDR3 is TGTGCCAGCTCACCGGGGCACTCTGGAAACACCATATATTTT.

This rearrangement joins TRBV2 to TRBJ2-7, with D perhaps TRBD1 (6 bases). This CDR3 comprises 12 residues. The germline gives CDR1 SNHLY, CDR2 FYNNEI. V was pared by 6 bases and J by 12 bases, with 18 bases between. CDR3 DNA: TGTGCCAGCAGGCCCAACAGGGACCCTCGGTACTTC. Translated, it gives CASRPNRDPRYF.

The count of this clone is one. The gene calls are TRBV4-2 and TRBJ2-5, with unresolved D. The V end lost 2 bases, the J end lost 3 bases, and 10 bases lay between the germline ends. Germline CDR1 and CDR2: LGHNA and YNFKEQ. The CDR3 is 14 residues long. The CDR3 coding sequence is TGTGCCAGCAGCCAAAATCCCAGTGAAGAGACCCAGTACTTC. It is translated as CASSQNPSEETQYF.

The chain uses TRBV14 and TRBJ1-1; unclear D gene. The CDR3 is 15 residues long. Germline V lookup: CDR1 SGHDN, CDR2 FVKESK. The V end was cut by 0 bases, the J end by 3 bases, with 11 bases between. Here the CDR3 DNA reads TGTGCCAGCAGCCAAGATACAGTACGTTACACTGAAGCTTTCTTT. Translated, it gives CASSQDTVRYTEAFF.

This rearrangement joins TRBV19 to TRBJ2-5; D call uncertain. Trimming took off 6 bases at V and 3 bases at J, with 11 bases between the two ends. Germline-derived CDR1 and CDR2 are LNHDA and SQIVND (reference sequence). The CDR3 runs 13 residues. DNA of the CDR3: TGTGCCAGTAGCCAAGACTTTGAAGAGACCCAGTACTTC. Translated: CASSQDFEETQYF.

This clone was seen a single time. V is TRBV6-1 and J is TRBJ1-6; 9 nucleotides line up with TRBD1. V shed 7 bases and J 9 bases; nucleotides not matched to a gene: 7. From germline, CDR1 is MNHNS and CDR2 SASEGT. The CDR3 extends over 14 amino acids. DNA for the CDR3: TGTGCCAGCACCCTGGACAGGGGAGGTTCACCCCTCCACTTT. Protein: CASTLDRGGSPLHF.

This clone was observed a single time. The chain has TRBV10-3 and TRBJ2-1; 7 bases align to TRBD2. The CDR3 extends over 13 amino acids. Germline assignment: CDR1 ENHRY and CDR2 SYGVKD. Unmatched junction bases numbered 5, after V lost 3 bases and J lost 9 bases. CDR3 sequence (DNA): TGTGCCATCAGTGAAGGGGAGGGCGCTGAGCAGTTCTTC. Its translation: CAISEGEGAEQFF.